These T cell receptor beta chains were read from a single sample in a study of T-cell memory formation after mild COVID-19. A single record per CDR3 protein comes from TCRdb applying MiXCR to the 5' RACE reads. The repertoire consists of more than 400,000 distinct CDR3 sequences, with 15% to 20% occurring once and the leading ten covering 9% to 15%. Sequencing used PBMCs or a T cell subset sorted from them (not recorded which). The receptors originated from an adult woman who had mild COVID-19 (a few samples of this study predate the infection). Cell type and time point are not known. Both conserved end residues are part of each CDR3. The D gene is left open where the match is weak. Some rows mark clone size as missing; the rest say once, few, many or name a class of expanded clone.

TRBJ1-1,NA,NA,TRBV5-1,CASSPWGVGTEAFF,TGCGCCAGCAGCCCCTGGGGGGTTGGGACTGAAGCTTTCTTT
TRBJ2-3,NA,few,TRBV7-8,CASSFRTGQGTDTQYF,TGTGCCAGCAGCTTCCGGACCGGTCAAGGCACAGATACGCAGTATTTT
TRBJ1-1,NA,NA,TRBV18,CASSPRQLDTEAFF,TGTGCCAGCTCACCAAGACAGCTGGACACTGAAGCTTTCTTT
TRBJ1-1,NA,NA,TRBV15,CATSIGRGATEAFF,TGTGCCACCAGCATTGGGCGAGGGGCCACTGAAGCTTTCTTT
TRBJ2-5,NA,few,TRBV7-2,CASSLSMGETQYF,TGTGCCAGCAGCTTAAGTATGGGGGAGACCCAGTACTTC
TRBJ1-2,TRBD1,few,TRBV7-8,CASSLDIQGYGYTF,TGTGCCAGCAGCTTAGATATACAGGGGTACGGCTACACCTTC
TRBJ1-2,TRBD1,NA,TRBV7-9,CASQGGQGYGYTF,TGTGCCAGCCAGGGGGGACAGGGATATGGCTACACCTTC
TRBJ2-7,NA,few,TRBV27,CASSSWQQGYEQYF,TGTGCCAGCAGTTCATGGCAACAGGGCTACGAGCAGTACTTC
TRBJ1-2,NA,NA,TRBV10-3,CAISDHRDGYTF,TGTGCCATCAGTGATCACAGGGACGGCTACACCTTC
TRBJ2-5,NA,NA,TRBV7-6,CASSRLTGEVETQYF,TGTGCCAGCAGCCGGTTGACGGGAGAAGTTGAGACCCAGTACTTC
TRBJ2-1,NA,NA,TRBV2,CASSVKFF,TGTGCCAGCAGTGTTAAGTTCTTC
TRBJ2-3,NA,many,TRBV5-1,CASSLERGSTDTQYF,TGCGCCAGCAGCTTGGAAAGGGGCAGCACAGATACGCAGTATTTT
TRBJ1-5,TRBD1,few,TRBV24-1,CATSDPRTGSNQPQHF,TGTGCCACCAGTGACCCCCGGACAGGGAGCAATCAGCCCCAGCATTTT
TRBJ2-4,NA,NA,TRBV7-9,CASSPPSNAIDIQYF,TGTGCCAGCAGCCCCCCAAGCAATGCAATAGACATTCAGTACTTC
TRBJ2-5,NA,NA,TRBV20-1,CSARETRLIGETQYF,TGCAGTGCTAGAGAAACTAGGTTAATAGGGGAGACCCAGTACTTC
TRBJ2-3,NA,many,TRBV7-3,CASSLNYISTDTQYF,TGTGCCAGCAGCTTAAACTATATAAGCACAGATACGCAGTATTTT
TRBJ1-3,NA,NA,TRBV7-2,CASSPQANSGNTIYF,TGTGCCAGCAGCCCTCAGGCCAACTCTGGAAACACCATATATTTT
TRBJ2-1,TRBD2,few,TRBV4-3,CASSQEGSSGTYNEQFF,TGCGCCAGCAGCCAAGAGGGTAGCAGCGGGACTTACAATGAGCAGTTCTTC
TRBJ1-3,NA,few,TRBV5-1,CASSSRGESSGNTIYF,TGCGCCAGCAGCTCCCGAGGGGAAAGCTCTGGAAACACCATATATTTT
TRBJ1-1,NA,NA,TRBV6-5,CASRGDGYTEAFF,TGTGCCAGCAGAGGCGACGGATACACTGAAGCTTTCTTT
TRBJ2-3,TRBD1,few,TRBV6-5,CASSRQGFSTDTQYF,TGTGCCAGCAGCAGACAGGGTTTTAGCACAGATACGCAGTATTTT
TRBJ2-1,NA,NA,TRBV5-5,CASSNQGTEQFF,TGTGCCAGCAGCAACCAGGGAACTGAGCAGTTCTTC
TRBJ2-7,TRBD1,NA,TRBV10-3,CAIRTGTGEGEQYF,TGTGCCATCAGGACCGGGACAGGGGAAGGCGAGCAGTACTTC
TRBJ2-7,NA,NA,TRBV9,CASSVAGSGGEEQYF,TGTGCCAGCAGCGTAGCCGGGAGTGGGGGCGAAGAGCAGTACTTC
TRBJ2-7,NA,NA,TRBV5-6,CASSLEGPASYEQYF,TGTGCCAGCAGCCTGGAAGGACCAGCTTCCTACGAGCAGTACTTC
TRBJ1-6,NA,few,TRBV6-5,CASMARGNSPLHF,TGTGCCAGCATGGCCCGGGGGAATTCACCCCTCCACTTT
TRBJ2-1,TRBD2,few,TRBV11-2,CASSSFSGVGNEQFF,TGTGCCAGCAGCTCTTTTAGCGGGGTAGGAAATGAGCAGTTCTTC
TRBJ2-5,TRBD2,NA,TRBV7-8,CASSLVPSGGAIEETQYF,TGTGCCAGCAGCTTAGTCCCTAGCGGGGGGGCCATAGAAGAGACCCAGTACTTC
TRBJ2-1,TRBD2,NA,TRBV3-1,CASSQGVAGGTEQFF,TGTGCCAGCAGCCAAGGGGTAGCGGGAGGGACTGAGCAGTTCTTC
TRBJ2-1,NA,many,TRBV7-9,CASSSPGPNEQFF,TGTGCCAGCAGCTCCCCGGGACCAAATGAGCAGTTCTTC
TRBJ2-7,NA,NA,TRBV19,CASSWARSYEQYF,TGTGCCAGTAGTTGGGCTCGCTCCTACGAGCAGTACTTC
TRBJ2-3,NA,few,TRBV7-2,CASSFQVPDTQYF,TGTGCCAGCAGCTTCCAGGTCCCAGATACGCAGTATTTT
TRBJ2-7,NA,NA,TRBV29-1,CSVMTTDAYEQYF,TGCAGCGTTATGACGACTGACGCCTACGAGCAGTACTTC
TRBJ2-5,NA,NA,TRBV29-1,CSIEGAVQETQYF,TGCAGCATCGAAGGGGCGGTCCAAGAGACCCAGTACTTC
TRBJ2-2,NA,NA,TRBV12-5,CASGFNTGELFF,TGTGCTAGTGGTTTCAACACCGGGGAGCTGTTTTTT
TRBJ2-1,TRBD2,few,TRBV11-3,CASSLGGRAEGF,TGTGCCAGCAGCCTGGGGGGGAGGGCCGAGGGCTTC
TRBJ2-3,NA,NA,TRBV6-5,CASRTDPSLDTQYF,TGTGCCAGCCGGACAGACCCGAGCTTAGATACGCAGTATTTT
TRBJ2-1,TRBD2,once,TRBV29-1,CSVELFSGRSDNEQFF,TGCAGCGTTGAACTTTTTAGCGGGAGAAGTGACAATGAGCAGTTCTTC
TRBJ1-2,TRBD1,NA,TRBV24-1,CATSDQKTGHYGYTF,TGTGCCACCAGTGACCAAAAGACAGGGCACTATGGCTACACCTTC
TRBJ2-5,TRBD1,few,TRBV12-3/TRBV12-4,CASNGQGQETQYF,TGTGCCAGCAATGGACAGGGTCAAGAGACCCAGTACTTC
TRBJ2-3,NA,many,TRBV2,CASSETDTQYF,TGTGCCAGCAGTGAAACAGATACGCAGTATTTT
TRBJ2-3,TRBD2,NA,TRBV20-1,CSAPLAGGPRDTQYF,TGCAGTGCCCCACTAGCGGGGGGGCCCAGGGATACGCAGTATTTT
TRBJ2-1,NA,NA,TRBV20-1,CSARRGRDEQFF,TGCAGTGCTAGGAGGGGCCGGGATGAGCAGTTCTTC
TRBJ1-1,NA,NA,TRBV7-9,CASSQGIENTEAFF,TGTGCCAGCAGCCAAGGTATCGAGAACACTGAAGCTTTCTTT
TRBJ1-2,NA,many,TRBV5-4,CASSPEQGYYGYTF,TGTGCCAGCAGCCCGGAACAGGGCTACTATGGCTACACCTTC
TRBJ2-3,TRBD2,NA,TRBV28,CASSLRGLAGVGDTQYF,TGTGCCAGCAGTTTACGGGGACTAGCGGGAGTGGGGGATACGCAGTATTTT
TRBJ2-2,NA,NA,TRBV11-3,CASSSRWPGELFF,TGTGCCAGCAGCTCAAGGTGGCCCGGGGAGCTGTTTTTT
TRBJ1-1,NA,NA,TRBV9,CASSVGNTMNTEAFF,TGTGCCAGCAGCGTAGGGAACACGATGAACACTGAAGCTTTCTTT
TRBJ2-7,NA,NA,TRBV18,CASSPNRAAEDYF,TGTGCCAGCTCACCGAACAGGGCCGCAGAAGATTACTTC
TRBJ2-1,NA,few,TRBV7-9,CASSPTEAHYNEQFF,TGTGCCAGCAGCCCTACAGAGGCACACTACAATGAGCAGTTCTTC